A single sample gave rise to the 31 T cell receptor beta chains below, sequenced in a study of T cell repertoires in cytomegalovirus infection (dated by TCRdb to between 2019 and 2020). Sequenced using an Illumina HiSeq 1500. TCRdb trimmed public reads at Q25 via fastp, called clones via MiXCR and kept in-frame beta chains. When rows share a CDR3 protein, they turn into one entry using the most common DNA and genes. Within this sample are about 230,000 distinct CDR3 sequences, with 6.5% of them counted one time only. The ten largest clones take up about 6.3% of the sample. Sequencing input: PBMCs. These receptors all stem from a human donor in good health (CMV status not recorded). Some clones in this sample may be carry-over from other donors' samples.

This chain connects TRBV18 to TRBJ2-1, with 9 positions matching TRBD2. J was trimmed by 0 bases and V by 1 base; bases with no gene match: 10. Germline V gene lookup returns CDR1 KGHSH and CDR2 LQKENI. The CDR3 consists of 19 residues. CDR3 DNA: TGTGCCAGCTCACCACTAGTGGGTCTAGCGGGGAGCTCCTACAATGAGCAGTTCTTC. Encoded protein: CASSPLVGLAGSSYNEQFF.

This clonotype was counted many times. V gene TRBV7-8 combines with J gene TRBJ1-2, with D possibly TRBD1 on 5 matching bases. V shed 5 bases and J shed 7 bases, with 17 bases lying between them. The length of the CDR3 is 14 residues. Per the germline V gene, CDR1 is SGHVS and CDR2 is FQNEAQ. The CDR3 spells CASSVEPRDSGYTF. CDR3 DNA: TGTGCCAGCAGCGTCGAGCCCAGGGATAGTGGCTACACCTTC.

This clonotype was picked up many times. The chain recombines TRBV29-1 with TRBJ1-1, with no clear D. Per the germline V gene, CDR1 is SQVTM and CDR2 is ANQGSEA. The CDR3 has 15 amino acids. The germline V and J ends were trimmed by 0 bases and 8 bases, with 19 bases remaining between them. CDR3 sequence (DNA): TGCAGCGTTGAAGACGGGCGGCCCATGGGTTCGGAAGCTTTCTTT. Encoded protein: CSVEDGRPMGSEAFF.

There are many counts of this clonotype. The V call is TRBV6-5, the J call TRBJ2-7; 11 bases match TRBD1. Germline V lookup: CDR1 MNHEY, CDR2 SVGAGI. The CDR3 covers 15 residues. J was trimmed by 4 bases and V by 1 base; bases with no gene match: 3. In DNA, the CDR3 is TGTGCCAGCAGTTACTGGGACAGGGGGGATTACGAGCAGTACTTC. Its protein is CASSYWDRGDYEQYF.

This clonotype was recorded many times. The J gene is TRBJ2-5, the V gene TRBV7-2; no firm D call. The CDR3 is 13 residues long. Per germline, CDR1 SGHTA and CDR2 FQGNSA. Trimming took off 11 bases at V and 0 bases at J, with 13 bases between the two ends. In DNA, the CDR3 is TGTGCCTCCTCAAGGCCTAACCAAGAGACCCAGTACTTC. Residues: CASSRPNQETQYF. The full variable domain, with the rest looked up from reference TRBV7-2 and TRBJ2-5, is GAGVSQSPSNKVTEKGKDVELRCDPISGHTALYWYRQSLGQGLEFLIYFQGNSAPDKSGLPSDRFSAERTGGSVSTLTIQRTQQEDSAVYLCASSRPNQETQYFGPGTRLLVL.

In its sample, this clonotype was seen many times. This chain links TRBV7-6 with TRBJ2-7; unclear D gene. V was pared by 0 bases and J by 1 base, with 10 bases between. From germline, CDR1 is SGHVS and CDR2 FNYEAQ. This CDR3 has 15 residues. In DNA, the CDR3 is TGTGCCAGCAGCTTAGCAGACATCGGGTCCTACGAGCAGTACTTC. Protein sequence: CASSLADIGSYEQYF.

In its sample, this clonotype was seen many times. An end of the junction differs from the germline gene, which may be a read error. The chain is built from TRBV7-9 and TRBJ2-5; no reliable D call. Germline loops: CDR1 SEHNR, CDR2 FQNEAQ (reference sequence). The CDR3 covers 11 residues. CDR3 residues: CASSQEEIQYF. The CDR3 DNA sequence: TGTGCCAGCAGCCAAGAAGAGATCCAGTACTTC.

This clonotype was observed many times. CDR3 region: CASSYLGEATSDTQYF. CDR3 in DNA: TGTGCCAGCAGCTACCTGGGGGAGGCCACATCGGATACGCAGTATTTT. The rearrangement joins TRBV7-2 to TRBJ2-3; TRBD2 might be the D (6 bases). V lost 4 bases to trimming and J lost 6 bases, with 20 bases between them. CDR3 length equals 16 residues. The germline gives CDR1 SGHTA, CDR2 FQGNSA.

The sample holds many counts of this clonotype. V usage is TRBV6-2 or TRBV6-3 and J usage is TRBJ2-5; 9 nucleotides line up with TRBD1. The CDR3 has 13 residues. V was clipped by 10 bases and J by 4 bases; unmatched bases: 7. Germline assignment: CDR1 MNHEY and CDR2 SVGEGT. The CDR3 region is CAIRDRVRETQYF. The CDR3 bases are TGTGCCATCCGGGACAGGGTGCGAGAGACCCAGTACTTC.

In its sample, this clonotype was seen many times. The chain joins TRBV12-3 or TRBV12-4 to TRBJ1-4; perhaps TRBD1 as D (5 bases). The length of the CDR3 is 14 residues. V lost 3 bases and J 10 bases, leaving 15 bases between the germline ends. CDR3 DNA sequence: TGTGCCAGCAGTTTGGGGGGACCCTCGGCAAAACTGTTTTTT. This gives the protein CASSLGGPSAKLFF.

Many counts were recorded for this clonotype. The rearrangement uses TRBV2 and TRBJ2-7; TRBD2 agrees at 7 bases. CDR1 and CDR2 from the germline V gene are SNHLY and FYNNEI. The CDR3 sequence is 14 residues long. V was pared by 5 bases and J by 4 bases, with 8 bases of the junction left unmatched. CDR3 coding DNA: TGTGCCAGCAGTCGGGACGGGGGGAGATACGAGCAGTACTTC. Its translation: CASSRDGGRYEQYF.

This clonotype has at least ten counts. The chain links TRBV14 to TRBJ2-7; D gene ambiguous. The CDR3 extends over 11 amino acids. Germline V gene data show CDR1 as SGHDN and CDR2 as FVKESK. V was shortened by 1 base and J by 6 bases, with 4 bases between the two germline ends. The CDR3 loop is CASSQVSEQYF. CDR3 DNA sequence: TGTGCCAGCAGCCAAGTCAGCGAGCAGTACTTC.

This clonotype was seen many times. V usage is TRBV27 and J usage is TRBJ1-5, with TRBD1 identical over 7 bases. V dropped 5 bases and J dropped 9; count of bases not matched to a gene: 10. The CDR3 spans 14 residues. Germline assignment: CDR1 MNHEY and CDR2 SMNVEV (reference sequence). CDR3 bases: TGTGCCAGCAGTGACGGGACAGTCGTCTGGCCCCAGCATTTT. Protein product: CASSDGTVVWPQHF.

This clonotype was recorded at least ten times. The V call is TRBV2, the J call TRBJ1-3; tentatively, D is TRBD1 (5 bases). Germline CDR1 and CDR2: SNHLY and FYNNEI. V lost 7 bases, J lost 0 bases, and 10 bases lay in between. The CDR3 totals 14 residues. CDR3 in amino acids: CASKAGNSGNTIYF. The CDR3 region has the DNA TGTGCCAGCAAGGCAGGGAACTCTGGAAACACCATATATTTT.

This clonotype was seen many times. The gene calls are TRBV5-5 and TRBJ2-1, with D tentatively TRBD2 (7 bases). The germline gives CDR1 SGHKS, CDR2 YYEKEE (reference sequence). The CDR3 length is 16 residues. Trimming pared 4 bases from V and 10 bases from J, leaving 24 bases between. Here the CDR3 DNA reads TGTGCCAGCAGCCTCTCCCTGGCGGGGGCCCCCCAAGAGCAGTTCTTC. Translating gives CASSLSLAGAPQEQFF.

This clonotype appeared many times. The chain recombines TRBV7-2 with TRBJ2-7; 10 bases fit TRBD1. Trimming cost V 1 base and J 3 bases; bases outside gene matches: 3. Germline V gives CDR1 SGHTA, CDR2 FQGNSA. The CDR3 is made up of 15 amino acids. Here the CDR3 reads CASSLGTGGYYEQYF. For the CDR3, the DNA is TGTGCCAGCAGCTTAGGGACAGGGGGATACTACGAGCAGTACTTC.

This clonotype was found many times. The chain recombines TRBV7-9 with TRBJ2-1; no definite D call. V was shortened by 3 bases and J by 4 bases, with 7 bases between the two germline ends. This CDR3 comprises 13 residues. Germline V gene data show CDR1 as SEHNR and CDR2 as FQNEAQ (reference sequence). The CDR3 protein is CASSFGYYNEQFF. The CDR3, as DNA: TGTGCCAGCAGCTTCGGCTATTACAATGAGCAGTTCTTC.

The chain has TRBV5-1 and TRBJ1-6; 8 nucleotides match TRBD1. Germline CDR1 and CDR2: SGHRS and YFSETQ. The CDR3 spans 15 residues. V lost 4 bases to trimming and J lost 7 bases; unmatched junction nucleotides: 7. The CDR3 coding sequence is TGCGCCAGCAGCAACACGACAGGGGTAAATTCACCCCTCCACTTT. It specifies CASSNTTGVNSPLHF.

This clonotype occurred many times. The genes are TRBV7-2 and TRBJ1-2; D may be TRBD1 (5 bases). V lost 1 base to trimming and J lost 5 bases, with 11 bases between them. The CDR3 runs 14 residues. Germline V gene lookup returns CDR1 SGHTA and CDR2 FQGNSA. The CDR3 DNA follows: TGTGCCAGCAGCTTAGTCCAGGGAACATATGGCTACACCTTC. Its translation: CASSLVQGTYGYTF.

There are a few counts of this clonotype. The chain is built from TRBV20-1 and TRBJ1-1; perhaps TRBD1 as D (6 bases). V shed 0 bases and J shed 0 bases, with 11 bases lying between them. This CDR3 region has 15 residues. Germline-derived CDR1 and CDR2 are DFQATT and SNEGSKA (reference sequence). In DNA form, the CDR3 reads TGCAGTGCTAGAGATTTACAGGGCATGAACACTGAAGCTTTCTTT. This sequence encodes CSARDLQGMNTEAFF.

This clonotype was observed many times. The rearrangement links TRBV7-2 to TRBJ2-5, with 7 positions matching TRBD2. Per the germline V gene, CDR1 is SGHTA and CDR2 is FQGNSA. The CDR3 sequence is 14 residues long. Unmatched junction bases numbered 3, after V lost 0 bases and J lost 5 bases. Here the CDR3 reads CASSLAGGLETQYF. The CDR3 nucleotides read TGTGCCAGCAGCTTAGCGGGGGGGTTGGAGACCCAGTACTTC. Combining the CDR3 with reference TRBV7-2 and TRBJ2-5 gives the whole variable domain GAGVSQSPSNKVTEKGKDVELRCDPISGHTALYWYRQSLGQGLEFLIYFQGNSAPDKSGLPSDRFSAERTGGSVSTLTIQRTQQEDSAVYLCASSLAGGLETQYFGPGTRLLVL.

This clonotype has a count of ten or more. The gene calls are TRBV5-1 and TRBJ2-1, with a weak D call TRBD2 (5 bases). The V gene's germline CDR1 is SGHRS and CDR2 YFSETQ. The CDR3 contains 11 residues. The V gene lost 5 bases and the J gene lost 10 bases, with 10 bases spanning the gap. In DNA, the CDR3 is TGCGCCAGCAGGAGGGCCCGGGAGCAGTTCTTC. It is translated as CASRRAREQFF.

This clonotype appeared many times. The chain uses TRBV7-3 and TRBJ2-3; 7 bases match TRBD2. J lost 3 bases, V lost 1 base, and 4 bases had no gene match. Germline lookup yields CDR1 SGHTA and CDR2 FQGTGA. The CDR3 contains 15 residues. The CDR3 DNA reads as TGTGCCAGCAGCTTAATGGGGGGGGGGACAGATACGCAGTATTTT. Amino acid sequence: CASSLMGGGTDTQYF.

This chain connects TRBV20-1 to TRBJ2-3; perhaps TRBD1 as D (6 bases). Trimming stripped 6 bases from V and 2 bases from J, with 15 bases between. This CDR3 comprises 14 residues. Germline V gives CDR1 DFQATT, CDR2 SNEGSKA (reference sequence). CDR3 bases: TGCAGTGCAGCCATACCAGGGGCCACAGATACGCAGTATTTT. This sequence encodes CSAAIPGATDTQYF.

This clonotype was counted many times. The chain recombines TRBV9 with TRBJ1-1, with D possibly TRBD1 on 6 matching bases. This CDR3 comprises 14 residues. Trimming took off 3 bases at V and 1 base at J, with 10 bases between the two ends. The V gene's germline CDR1 is SGDLS and CDR2 YYNGEE. DNA of the CDR3: TGTGCCAGCAGCGGAGGGGGGCCGAACACTGAAGCTTTCTTT. It translates to CASSGGGPNTEAFF.

This clonotype was seen repeatedly, ten times or more. The chain recombines TRBV12-3 or TRBV12-4 with TRBJ2-3; 14 bases fit TRBD2. The V segment lost 6 bases and the J segment 5 bases; nucleotides outside the gene matches: 4. This CDR3 is built from 15 residues. The chain's CDR3 is CASSPGLAGVDTQYF. DNA for the CDR3: TGTGCCAGCAGCCCGGGACTAGCGGGGGTAGATACGCAGTATTTT.

This clonotype was counted ten times or more. The chain employs TRBV28 and TRBJ1-1; no clear D gene. Trimming took off 3 bases at V and 0 bases at J, with 8 bases between the two ends. This CDR3 comprises 14 residues. Germline V gene lookup returns CDR1 MDHEN and CDR2 SYDVKM. CDR3 residues: CASSFRVLNTEAFF. CDR3 DNA: TGTGCCAGCAGTTTCCGGGTGCTGAACACTGAAGCTTTCTTT. Complete variable domain (other parts from reference TRBV28 and TRBJ1-1): DVKVTQSSRYLVKRTGEKVFLECVQDMDHENMFWYRQDPGLGLRLIYFSYDVKMKEKGDIPEGYSVSREKKERFSLILESASTNQTSMYLCASSFRVLNTEAFFGQGTRLTVV.

This clonotype was observed a handful of times. The chain has TRBV3-1 and TRBJ2-5; D is possibly TRBD1 (5 bases). Looked up from germline, CDR1 is LGHDT and CDR2 is YNNKEL (reference sequence). This CDR3 contains 15 residues. V lost 1 base to trimming and J lost 5 bases, with 14 bases between them. The CDR3 sequence is CASSQGRIRAETQYF. Written as DNA, the CDR3 is TGTGCCAGCAGCCAAGGCCGTATCAGGGCGGAGACCCAGTACTTC.

This clonotype was seen repeatedly, ten times or more. The chain has TRBV20-1 and TRBJ1-5; D unclear. The germline V gene encodes CDR1 DFQATT and CDR2 SNEGSKA (reference sequence). V lost 6 bases to trimming and J lost 1 base, with 10 bases between them. The CDR3 spans 13 residues. The CDR3, as DNA: TGCAGTGCAACTATGGGGAGCAATCAGCCCCAGCATTTT. Protein product: CSATMGSNQPQHF.

This clonotype has ten or more counts. The genes are TRBV5-6 and TRBJ1-3; D unresolved. V was cut by 3 bases and J by 0 bases, with 7 bases left in between. The length of the CDR3 is 14 residues. CDR1 SGHDT and CDR2 YYEEEE come from the germline V gene. DNA for the CDR3: TGTGCCAGCAGCTCCGCCGACTCTGGAAACACCATATATTTT. It specifies CASSSADSGNTIYF.

Many counts were recorded for this clonotype. This chain links TRBV5-1 with TRBJ1-2, with a possible D match to TRBD1 (6 bases). CDR3 length: 16 amino acids. Per the germline V gene, CDR1 is SGHRS and CDR2 is YFSETQ. V lost 6 bases, J lost 5 bases, and 23 bases lay in between. Written as DNA, the CDR3 is TGCGCCAGCACCGCAAGGGGGGCAGGGGCCTTTTATGGCTACACCTTC. Amino acid sequence: CASTARGAGAFYGYTF.